The 9 T cell receptor beta chains given below trace back to one sample, sequenced in a study of CD8+CD57+ T cells in acquired aplastic anemia. TCR beta VDJ combinations and CDR3 sequences were profiled from genomic DNA. A single record per CDR3 protein comes from TCRdb applying MiXCR to the reads. The profile shows some 190,000 distinct CDR3 sequences, around half of them singletons. The sequenced material came from sorted CD4+, CD8+, or CD8+CD57+ T cells (not recorded which) from PBMCs. The receptors stem from a human donor in good health, serving as a control.

The V and J genes are TRBV5-1 and TRBJ2-2, with D possibly being TRBD1 (6 bases). There are 16 residues in the CDR3. Trimming took off 0 bases at V and 1 base at J, with 10 bases between the two ends. Germline V gene data show CDR1 as SGHRS and CDR2 as YFSETQ. CDR3 coding DNA: TGCGCCAGCAGCTTGGTGGGGGCTCTGAACACCGGGGAGCTGTTTTTT. Translation gives CASSLVGALNTGELFF.

The table lists this clonotype with many counts. The genes are TRBV6-5 and TRBJ1-1; the D is unclear. Germline CDR1 and CDR2: MNHEY and SVGAGI. The CDR3 is 14 residues long. Trimming took off 1 base at V and 1 base at J, with 7 bases between the two ends. The CDR3 DNA is TGTGCCAGCAGTTACTTGGGAGGGAACACTGAAGCTTTCTTT. It encodes CASSYLGGNTEAFF.

The chain has TRBV13 and TRBJ1-6; 12 nucleotides align to TRBD1. Germline V gene data show CDR1 as PRHDT and CDR2 as FYEKMQ (reference sequence). This CDR3 has 16 amino acids. V gave up 0 bases and J gave up 9 bases; unmatched junction bases: 3. The CDR3: CASSLGGDRGLSPLHF. The CDR3 nucleotides read TGTGCCAGCAGCTTAGGAGGGGACAGGGGGCTTTCACCCCTCCACTTT.

The chain uses TRBV7-2 and TRBJ2-1; TRBD2 is a possible D gene (7 bases). The CDR3 runs 13 residues. The V gene's germline CDR1 is SGHTA and CDR2 FQGNSA. The ends were cut back, 2 bases at V and 8 bases at J, with 10 bases in the middle. DNA for the CDR3: TGTGCCAGCAGCTTACGGGGGGCCGATGAGCAGTTCTTC. This sequence encodes CASSLRGADEQFF.

This clonotype has at least ten counts. The CDR3 coding sequence is TGTGCCAGCAGCTCTAAGGGCGGGGGGCGTATTTACGAGCAGTACTTC. This codes for CASSSKGGGRIYEQYF. The chain carries TRBV7-8 and TRBJ2-7; 8 nucleotides align to TRBD2. CDR1 and CDR2 (germline): SGHVS, FQNEAQ. The V gene end was trimmed by 4 bases and the J gene end by 4 bases; junction bases not matched to a gene: 12. The CDR3 is 16 residues long.

The chain has TRBV5-4 and TRBJ2-1, with D possibly matching TRBD2 (6 bases). In germline, CDR1 is SGHNT, CDR2 YYREEE (reference sequence). The V and J ends lost 5 bases and 10 bases respectively, with 16 bases between them. This CDR3 spans 13 amino acids. Here the CDR3 reads CASRLAWMGEQFF. The CDR3 bases are TGTGCCAGCAGGCTAGCGTGGATGGGGGAGCAGTTCTTC.

The chain has TRBV20-1 and TRBJ1-5; TRBD1 matches 7 bases. V lost 6 bases, J lost 2 bases, and 4 bases stayed unmatched. Germline lookup yields CDR1 DFQATT and CDR2 SNEGSKA (reference sequence). There are 13 residues in the CDR3. The DNA for the CDR3 is TGCAGTGCGAGTGACAGGGGCAATCAGCCCCAGCATTTT. It is translated as CSASDRGNQPQHF.

In DNA form, the CDR3 reads TGTGCCAGCAGCTTACAAGCGACAGCTGGAAACACCATATATTTT. Translated: CASSLQATAGNTIYF. This rearrangement joins TRBV7-9 to TRBJ1-3, with a weak D call TRBD1 (5 bases). Trimming stripped 2 bases from V and 2 bases from J, with 10 bases between. Looked up from germline, CDR1 is SEHNR and CDR2 is FQNEAQ (reference sequence). The CDR3 length is 15 residues.

As regards this clonotype: This CDR3 is missing its conserved last phenylalanine or tryptophan, likely due to a read error. CDR3 sequence: CASSSAVRVYGYTL. The CDR3 DNA sequence: TGTGCCAGCAGCTCCGCGGTCAGGGTATATGGCTACACCCTC. The chain has TRBV5-4 and TRBJ1-2, with a tentative D call TRBD1 (5 bases). CDR3 size: 14 residues. Per germline, CDR1 SGHNT and CDR2 YYREEE (reference sequence). The V end was cut by 3 bases, the J end by 5 bases, with 14 bases between.